The 14 T cell receptor delta chains in this list originate from one sample, sequenced in a study of γδ T cells in repeated Plasmodium falciparum infection. TCRdb reran clone calling via CATT on the multiplex PCR reads. The repertoire holds 45,000 to 50,000 delta-chain clones, about 1.5% seen once, with about 9.1% in the top ten. Vgamma9/Vdelta2+ and Vdelta2-negative gammadelta T cells were flow-sorted from PBMC for bulk sequencing. The sequenced material came from gamma-delta T cells from blood. These TCRs come from a pool of human donors (malaria-infected and uninfected, not separated).

This clone was recorded at least ten times. For this DNA, TCRdb reports the protein of a much larger clone, which diverges at residue 11, most likely from a read error; the protein presented here is translated directly from the DNA. The chain has TRDV2 and TRDJ1; D gene uncertain. Trimming shortened V by 1 base and J by 0 bases, and 20 bases separated the two germline ends. The CDR3 has 18 amino acids. In germline, CDR1 is GEAIGNYY, CDR2 EKD. CDR3 in DNA: TGTGCCTGTGACACGAAGTACTACCAGCCGATATACACCGATAAACTCATCTTT. It translates to CACDTKYYQPIYTDKLIF.

By its share, this clone is medium-sized. A junction boundary mismatches the germline segment, possibly from a read error. The chain couples TRDV1 to TRDJ1, with 11 bases that match TRDD3. CDR3 length: 18 amino acids. Germline lookup yields CDR1 TSWWSYY and CDR2 QGS. CDR3 residues: CALWEPGLLGDKTDKLIF. The CDR3 DNA reads as TGTGCTCTTTGGGAACCCGGCTTACTGGGGGATAAAACCGATAAACTCATCTTT.

This clone turned up a few times. This probably arose from a read error, given a far larger clone one base away. This CDR3 is also generated by other DNA sequences in the sample. The chain joins TRDV1 to TRDJ1; D uncertain. No J segment appears in TCRdb, so it was assigned here by matching the sequence to germline. The CDR3 has 16 residues. From germline, CDR1 is TSWWSYY and CDR2 QGS. CDR3 nucleotides: TGTGCTCTTGGGGAAAGGTGGTCCTCGTACACTGATAAACTCATCTTT. Translated, it gives CALGERWSSYTDKLIF.

Many counts were recorded for this clone. This chain uses TRDV2 with TRDJ1; 10 bases fit TRDD3. In germline, CDR1 is GEAIGNYY, CDR2 EKD. There are 18 residues in the CDR3. The V segment lost 0 bases and the J segment 0 bases; nucleotides outside the gene matches: 9. The CDR3 sequence: CACDTLGGYGGDTDKLIF. CDR3 DNA sequence: TGTGCCTGTGACACCTTGGGGGGATACGGGGGAGACACCGATAAACTCATCTTT.

This clone was seen a few times. With only one base between it and a far larger clone, this is likely a read error. This specimen includes other DNA sequences encoding the same CDR3. The V call is TRDV1, the J call TRDJ1; a weak D match, TRDD3 (6 bases). The germline V and J ends were trimmed by 2 bases and 3 bases, with 22 bases remaining between them. The CDR3 sequence is 18 residues long. CDR1 is TSWWSYY, CDR2 QGS, per germline. CDR3 protein: CALGESRVRLGIPDKLIF. CDR3 DNA: TGTGCTCTTGGGGAAAGTCGAGTACGTTTGGGGATTCCCGATAAACTCATCTTT.

This clone was seen at least ten times. The mismatch at residue 5 between this DNA's translation and the TCRdb protein of a much larger clone likely reflects a read error; the protein shown is translated from the DNA. The genes are TRDV1 and TRDJ1, with D perhaps matching TRDD3 (5 bases). Looked up from germline, CDR1 is TSWWSYY and CDR2 is QGS. CDR3 length: 15 amino acids. In DNA, the CDR3 is TGTGCCAAAGGGTGGGGAACCGGCTCCACCGATAAACTCATCTTT. As protein: CAKGWGTGSTDKLIF.

This clone has a count of ten or more. TCRdb shows a much larger clone's protein in place of this DNA's translation, and the two differ at residue 13, likely through a read error; the protein shown is translated from the DNA. The chain couples TRDV1 to TRDJ1; D not certain. Germline V gene lookup returns CDR1 TSWWSYY and CDR2 QGS. With 3 bases removed from V and 3 bases from J, the gap between germline ends came to 23 bases. The CDR3 contains 18 residues. The CDR3 loop reads CALGDARLLTVYADKLIF. Written as DNA, the CDR3 is TGTGCTCTTGGGGACGCCCGCCTCCTGACCGTGTACGCCGATAAACTCATCTTT.

There are a few counts of this clone. TCRdb's entry gives the protein of a much larger clone, which mismatches this DNA's translation at residue 15, likely from a read error; the protein reported here is translated from the DNA. The chain combines TRDV1 with TRDJ1; 10 nucleotides match TRDD3. The J gene is not listed in TCRdb, so it was assigned here from a DNA match to germline. CDR1 TSWWSYY and CDR2 QGS come from the germline V gene. The J segment lost 0 bases and the V segment lost 1 base, leaving 23 bases of the junction unmatched. The CDR3 runs to 23 residues. The CDR3: CALGERYPTGGWGILPYTDKLIF. The DNA for the CDR3 is TGTGCTCTTGGGGAACGGTATCCTACAGGAGGGTGGGGGATACTCCCCTACACCGATAAACTCATCTTT.

Points on this clone: The protein given by TCRdb reflects a much larger clone and differs at residue 9 from this DNA's translation, likely from a read error; the protein shown is the DNA's translation. This chain links TRDV2 with TRDJ1; D ambiguous. Here the J gene came from matching the DNA to germline, since TCRdb omits it. Germline assignment: CDR1 GEAIGNYY and CDR2 EKD. Trimming cost V 0 bases and J 3 bases, with 16 bases left between them. This CDR3 has 16 residues. The CDR3 DNA follows: TGTGCCTGTGACACCGTCGGCCTAGGGGCTTCCGATAAACTCATCTTT. Protein sequence: CACDTVGLGASDKLIF.

This clone was observed many times. TCRdb lists the protein of a much larger clone for this DNA, which differs at residue 14, so this is likely a read error; the protein given here is translated from the DNA itself. The J gene is TRDJ1, the V gene TRDV1; 7 nucleotides align to TRDD3. This CDR3 is built from 19 residues. The trim removed 3 bases at V and 8 bases at J, leaving 24 bases unmatched. Germline V gives CDR1 TSWWSYY, CDR2 QGS. CDR3 nucleotides: TGTGCTCTTGGGGAGCGGCACTGGGGACCGGCTCCGGCCACAATCAAACTCATCTTT. Its translation: CALGERHWGPAPATIKLIF.

This clone was recorded many times. TCRdb's protein, taken from a much larger clone, differs from this DNA's translation at residue 6, likely owing to a read error; the protein displayed comes from the DNA. The V gene is TRDV2, the J gene TRDJ1, with 8 nucleotides matching TRDD3. Unmatched junction bases numbered 6, after V lost 4 bases and J lost 0 bases. CDR3 length equals 15 residues. Germline-derived CDR1 and CDR2 are GEAIGNYY and EKD. The DNA of the CDR3 is TGTGCCTGTGAGCCTGTGGGGGATTACACCGATAAACTCATCTTT. Amino acid sequence: CACEPVGDYTDKLIF.

This clone has ten or more counts. For the CDR3, the DNA is TGTGCTCTTGGGGATCCTCCCCTACTCTTGGGGATACCGGTGTACACCGATAAACTCATCTTT. It translates to CALGDPPLLLGIPVYTDKLIF. This chain links TRDV1 with TRDJ1; 8 nucleotides agree with TRDD3. The length of the CDR3 is 21 residues. Per the germline V gene, CDR1 is TSWWSYY and CDR2 is QGS. V dropped 3 bases and J dropped 0; count of bases not matched to a gene: 21.

As concerns this clone: The protein TCRdb lists belongs to a much larger clone and differs from this DNA's translation at residue 3, which points to a read error; the protein shown is made from the DNA. J is TRDJ1 and V is TRDV1, with D possibly matching TRDD3 (5 bases). From germline, CDR1 is TSWWSYY and CDR2 QGS. The CDR3 consists of 16 residues. CDR3 DNA: TGTGCTATTGGGATCGAACAGCCCGCATACACCGATAAACTCATCTTT. Its translation: CAIGIEQPAYTDKLIF.

Comments on this clone: A single base is all that separates this from a far larger clone, so a read error is likely. This CDR3 is also generated by other DNA sequences in the sample. CDR3 nucleotide sequence: TGTGCTCTTGGGGAGGGAACTCTTCGCCCTGCTAGGTGGGGGATAAGCGATAAACTCATCTTT. Encoded protein: CALGEGTLRPARWGISDKLIF. The chain carries TRDV1 and TRDJ1; 9 positions agree with TRDD3. TCRdb supplies no J gene; here it was assigned by aligning the nucleotide sequence to germline. CDR3 size: 21 residues. The V gene's germline CDR1 is TSWWSYY and CDR2 QGS. Trimming removed 3 bases from V and 4 bases from J; junction bases left unmatched: 24.